This T cell receptor beta chain comes out of a study of T cells expressing NK-cell markers. Study information: Seven of eight sequenced donors tested HCMV-seropositive; one tested seronegative. Study results and limitations: The share of CD8+ T cells held by dominant NKG2C+ clonotypes was roughly 1.0-8% in six donors.

Germline V gene sequence: CDR1 LNHDA, CDR2 SQIVND (reference sequence). The CDR3 consists of 16 residues. As concerns this clonotype: Antigen unknown.

Production of TCR beta cDNA relied on 5'RACE template switching with UMIs. TCRdb reprocessed the 5' RACE reads; each CDR3 protein has one entry and no DNA is given. This sample contains 450,000 to 600,000 distinct CDR3 sequences. The TCR sequence derives from a man between 18 and 29 years old in good health. The specimen was blood T cells: a sorted CD56 or NKG2C T cell subset, CD4+ or CD8+ T cells, or bulk PBMC T cells (not recorded which). V gene TRBV19 combines with J gene TRBJ2-7; checking the TCRdb D call of TRBD2 is not possible without DNA. The chain's CDR3 is CASSTEPSGRAYEQYF.